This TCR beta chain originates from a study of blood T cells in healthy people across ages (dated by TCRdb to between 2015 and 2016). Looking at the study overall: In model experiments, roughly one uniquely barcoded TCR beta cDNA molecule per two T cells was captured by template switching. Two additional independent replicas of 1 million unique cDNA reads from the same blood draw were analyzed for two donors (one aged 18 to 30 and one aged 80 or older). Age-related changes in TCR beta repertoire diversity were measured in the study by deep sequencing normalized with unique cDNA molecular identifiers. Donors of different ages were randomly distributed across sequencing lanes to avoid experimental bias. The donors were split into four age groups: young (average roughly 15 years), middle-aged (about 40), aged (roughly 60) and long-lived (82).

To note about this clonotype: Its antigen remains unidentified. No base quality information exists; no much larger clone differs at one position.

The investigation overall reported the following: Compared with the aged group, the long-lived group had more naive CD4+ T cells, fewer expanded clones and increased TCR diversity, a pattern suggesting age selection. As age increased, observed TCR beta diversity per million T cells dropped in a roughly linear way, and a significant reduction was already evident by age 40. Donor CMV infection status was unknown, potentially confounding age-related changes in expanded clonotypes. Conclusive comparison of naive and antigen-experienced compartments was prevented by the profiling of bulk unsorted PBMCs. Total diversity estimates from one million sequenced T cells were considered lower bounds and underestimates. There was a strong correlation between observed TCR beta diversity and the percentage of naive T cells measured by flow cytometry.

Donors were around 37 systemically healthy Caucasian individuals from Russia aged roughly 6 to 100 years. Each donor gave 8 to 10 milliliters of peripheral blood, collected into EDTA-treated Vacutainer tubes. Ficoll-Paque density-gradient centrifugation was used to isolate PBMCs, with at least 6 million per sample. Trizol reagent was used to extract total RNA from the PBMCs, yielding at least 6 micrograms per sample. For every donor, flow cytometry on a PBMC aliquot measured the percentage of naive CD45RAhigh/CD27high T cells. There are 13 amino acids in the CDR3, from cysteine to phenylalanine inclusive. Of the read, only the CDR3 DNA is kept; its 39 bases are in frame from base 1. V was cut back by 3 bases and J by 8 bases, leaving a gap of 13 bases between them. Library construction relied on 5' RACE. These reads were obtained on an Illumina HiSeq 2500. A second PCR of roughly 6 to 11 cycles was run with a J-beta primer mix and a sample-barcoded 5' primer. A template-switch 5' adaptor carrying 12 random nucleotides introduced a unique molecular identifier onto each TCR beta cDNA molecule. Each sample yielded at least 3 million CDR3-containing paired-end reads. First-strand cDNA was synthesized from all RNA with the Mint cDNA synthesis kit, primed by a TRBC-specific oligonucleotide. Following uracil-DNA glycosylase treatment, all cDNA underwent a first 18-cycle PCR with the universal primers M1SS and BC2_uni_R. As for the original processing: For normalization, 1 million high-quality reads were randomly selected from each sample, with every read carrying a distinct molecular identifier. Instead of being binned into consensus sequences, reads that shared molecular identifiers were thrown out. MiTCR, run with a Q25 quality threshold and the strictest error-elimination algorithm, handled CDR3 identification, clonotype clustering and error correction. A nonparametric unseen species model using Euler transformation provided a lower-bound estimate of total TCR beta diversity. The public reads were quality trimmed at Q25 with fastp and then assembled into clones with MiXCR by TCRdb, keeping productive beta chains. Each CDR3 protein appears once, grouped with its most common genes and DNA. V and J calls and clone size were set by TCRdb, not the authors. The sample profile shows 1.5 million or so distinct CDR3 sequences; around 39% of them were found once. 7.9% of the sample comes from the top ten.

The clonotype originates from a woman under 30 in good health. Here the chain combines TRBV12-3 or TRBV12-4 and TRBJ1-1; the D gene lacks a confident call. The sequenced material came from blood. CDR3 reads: CASSFGAVLEAFF. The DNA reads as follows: TGTGCCAGCAGTTTTGGCGCAGTCCTCGAAGCTTTCTTT.